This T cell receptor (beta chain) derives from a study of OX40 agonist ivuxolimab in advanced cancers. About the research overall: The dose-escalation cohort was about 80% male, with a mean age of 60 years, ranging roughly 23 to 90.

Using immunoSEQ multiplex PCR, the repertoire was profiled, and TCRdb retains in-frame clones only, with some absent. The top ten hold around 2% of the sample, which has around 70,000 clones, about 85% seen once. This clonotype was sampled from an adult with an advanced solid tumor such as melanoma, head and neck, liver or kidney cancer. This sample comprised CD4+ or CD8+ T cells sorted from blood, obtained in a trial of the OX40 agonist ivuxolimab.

Here the CDR3 reads CASSFQEGYEQYF. The CDR3 DNA is TGTGCCAGCAGCTTCCAGGAGGGATACGAGCAGTACTTC. The chain couples TRBV7-2 to TRBJ2-7; D possibly corresponds to TRBD2 (6 bases). V was shortened by 3 bases and J by 4 bases, with 10 bases between the two germline ends. The CDR3 is made up of 13 amino acids. The germline CDR1 and CDR2 sequences are SGHTA and FQGNSA.